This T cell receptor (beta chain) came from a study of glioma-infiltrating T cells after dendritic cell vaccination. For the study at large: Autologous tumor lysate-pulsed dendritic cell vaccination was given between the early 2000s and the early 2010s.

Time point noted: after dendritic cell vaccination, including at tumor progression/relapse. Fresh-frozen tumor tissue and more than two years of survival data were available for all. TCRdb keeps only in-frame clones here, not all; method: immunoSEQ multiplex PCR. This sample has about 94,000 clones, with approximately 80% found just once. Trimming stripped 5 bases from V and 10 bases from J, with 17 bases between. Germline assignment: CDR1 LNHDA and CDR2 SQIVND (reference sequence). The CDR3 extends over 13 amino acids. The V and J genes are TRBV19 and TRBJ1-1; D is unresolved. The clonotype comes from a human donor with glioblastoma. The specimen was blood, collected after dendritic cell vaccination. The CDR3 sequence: CASSAQSEVRAFF. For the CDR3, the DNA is TGTGCCAGTAGTGCGCAGTCCGAGGTTCGAGCTTTCTTT.